Sequencing of this TCR beta chain was carried out in a study of cytomegalovirus exposure and HLA in healthy donors. Study results and limitations: In a later analysis, specific HLA alleles were associated with around 17,000 TCR beta sequences at a 0.05 false discovery rate.

The study ran its PCR with 60 Vbeta and 13 Jbeta primers. The repertoire was sequenced with immunoSEQ multiplex PCR; TCRdb's copy has only in-frame clones and lacks some. This table has over 85,000 clones, around 8% appearing once. CDR1 MGHDK and CDR2 SYGVNS come from the germline V gene. V gave up 5 bases and J gave up 4 bases; unmatched junction bases: 3. This CDR3 comprises 13 residues. This clone came up a few times. Its antigen is undetermined. This TCR was recovered from a man in his fifties in good health and CMV-seronegative. Sequences were obtained from PBMCs. V gene TRBV25-1 combines with J gene TRBJ1-2; 8 nucleotides agree with TRBD1. CDR3 bases: TGTGCCAGCAGTAAGGGACAGGTCTATGGCTACACCTTC. Translated: CASSKGQVYGYTF.